Shown below are 19 T cell receptor beta chains from a single sample sequenced in a study of blood T cell repertoires in COVID-19. The data were produced by immunoSEQ multiplex PCR, yet TCRdb's version contains in-frame clones alone and is incomplete. The sample lists about 160,000 clones; 65% to 85% were seen once. Sequencing used peripheral blood. These receptors came from a woman older than 75 with acute or convalescent COVID-19.

To note about this clone: One end of the junction fails to match germline, which may point to a read error. The chain links TRBV7-7 to TRBJ2-2, with TRBD2 matching over 9 bases. CDR1 SSHAT and CDR2 FNYEAQ come from the germline V gene (reference sequence). This CDR3 spans 15 amino acids. Written as DNA, the CDR3 is TGTGCTAGCAGCCCCGGGACTAGCTACCCCGGGGAGCTGTTTTTT. Its protein product is CASSPGTSYPGELFF.

This clone was observed a few times. CDR3 in amino acids: CASIEREFSSYNEQFF. In DNA form, the CDR3 reads TGTGCCAGCATTGAGCGGGAGTTTAGTTCCTACAATGAGCAGTTCTTC. The chain links TRBV6-1 to TRBJ2-1; 8 bases match TRBD2. The germline V gene has CDR1 MNHNS and CDR2 SASEGT. The V segment lost 7 bases and the J segment 1 base; nucleotides outside the gene matches: 9. The CDR3 contains 16 residues.

The chain combines TRBV7-2 with TRBJ2-7; 9 nucleotides match TRBD2. With V trimmed by 5 bases and J by 4 bases, 9 bases remained unmatched. The germline V gene encodes CDR1 SGHTA and CDR2 FQGNSA. The CDR3 covers 15 residues. As DNA, the CDR3 is TGTGCCAGCAGCACCTTAGCGGGAGCTGGTTACGAGCAGTACTTC. The encoded protein is CASSTLAGAGYEQYF.

This clone was found once. This sequence joins TRBV18 and TRBJ2-7; 7 bases align to TRBD1. The CDR3 loop spans 13 amino acids. After removal of 6 bases from V and 2 bases from J, the junction contained 4 bases not matched to a gene. The germline gives CDR1 KGHSH, CDR2 LQKENI. The CDR3 region is CASSTGQTYEQYF. CDR3 coding DNA: TGTGCCAGCTCTACGGGACAGACCTACGAGCAGTACTTC.

The chain uses TRBV3-1 (or the pseudogene TRBV3-2) and TRBJ1-1; D may be TRBD1 (5 bases). The germline gives CDR1 LGHDT, CDR2 YNNKEL (reference sequence). CDR3 length equals 15 residues. V lost 4 bases, J lost 3 bases, and 15 bases lay in between. CDR3 sequence: CASSPGPVGDTEAFF. CDR3 nucleotide sequence: TGTGCCAGCAGCCCAGGGCCTGTTGGGGACACTGAAGCTTTCTTT.

J is TRBJ2-5 and V is TRBV10-2; 8 bases align to TRBD2. CDR1 and CDR2 (germline): WSHSY, SAAADI. V was clipped by 6 bases and J by 2 bases; unmatched bases: 2. This CDR3 contains 13 residues. The CDR3, as DNA: TGCGCCAGCAGATTAGCGGGGCAAGAGACCCAGTACTTC. Protein product: CASRLAGQETQYF.

This chain uses TRBV6-6 with TRBJ1-5; 7 positions match TRBD1. V lost 7 bases to trimming and J lost 3 bases; unmatched junction nucleotides: 3. Germline V gene sequence: CDR1 MNHNY, CDR2 SVGAGI (reference sequence). CDR3 length: 13 residues. The CDR3 DNA is TGTGCCAGCAAGGACAGGCCCAATCAGCCCCAGCATTTT. Protein product: CASKDRPNQPQHF.

The J gene is TRBJ2-1, the V gene TRBV29-1; D is uncertain. CDR3 length: 12 amino acids. Germline loops: CDR1 SQVTM, CDR2 ANQGSEA. V was pared by 1 base and J by 4 bases, with 5 bases between. CDR3 nucleotide sequence: TGCAGCGTTGAAGGCAGGTACAATGAGCAGTTCTTC. Its translation is CSVEGRYNEQFF.

Points on this clone: One end of the junction is discordant with germline, which a read error may explain. The chain uses TRBV29-1 and TRBJ2-1; 7 bases fit TRBD1. Germline-derived CDR1 and CDR2 are SQVTM and ANQGSEA. The CDR3 has 14 residues. The CDR3 protein is CSVEVGRGYNGQFF. The CDR3 nucleotides are TGCAGCGTTGAAGTGGGCAGGGGGTACAATGGGCAGTTCTTC.

This chain links TRBV27 with TRBJ1-2; possibly TRBD1 for D (5 bases). Between the trimmed V and J ends, which lost 5 bases and 5 bases, there was a span of 12 bases. In germline, CDR1 is MNHEY, CDR2 SMNVEV (reference sequence). The CDR3 totals 13 residues. The DNA of the CDR3 is TGTGCCAGCAGTACACAGGCCAATTATGGCTACACCTTC. Translation gives CASSTQANYGYTF.

V and J are TRBV3-1 (or the pseudogene TRBV3-2) and TRBJ1-5; D unresolved. Germline values: CDR1 LGHDT, CDR2 YNNKEL (reference sequence). The CDR3 spans 13 residues. Trimming pared 5 bases from V and 4 bases from J, leaving 9 bases between. The CDR3 sequence: CASSSLINQPQHF. The DNA for the CDR3 is TGTGCCAGCAGCAGCCTAATTAATCAGCCCCAGCATTTT.

This chain uses TRBV7-9 with TRBJ2-6; D ambiguous. The V and J ends lost 2 bases and 0 bases respectively, with 8 bases between them. This CDR3 is built from 16 residues. Germline CDR1 is SEHNR and CDR2 is FQNEAQ (reference sequence). CDR3 in amino acids: CASSLPRPSGANVLTF. The CDR3 coding sequence is TGTGCCAGCAGCTTACCCAGGCCCTCTGGGGCCAACGTCCTGACTTTC.

J is TRBJ2-1 and V is TRBV5-4, with TRBD2 matching over 8 bases. J lost 10 bases, V lost 0 bases, and 3 bases had no gene match. The CDR3 is 13 amino acids. Per germline, CDR1 SGHNT and CDR2 YYREEE (reference sequence). CDR3 sequence reads: CASSLASGWEQFF. CDR3 coding DNA: TGTGCCAGCAGCTTGGCTAGCGGGTGGGAGCAGTTCTTC.

The chain carries TRBV18 and TRBJ1-1, with a tentative D call TRBD1 (6 bases). Per germline, CDR1 KGHSH and CDR2 LQKENI. The CDR3 is 13 residues long. V lost 6 bases, J lost 2 bases, and 10 bases lay in between. In nucleotides, the CDR3 is TGTGCCAGCTCGATGGACAGTAACACTGAAGCTTTCTTT. It yields the protein CASSMDSNTEAFF. The complete variable domain, with remaining parts taken from reference TRBV18 and TRBJ1-1, reads NAGVMQNPRHLVRRRGQEARLRCSPMKGHSHVYWYRQLPEEGLKFMVYLQKENIIDESGMPKERFSAEFPKEGPSILRIQQVVRGDSAAYFCASSMDSNTEAFFGQGTRLTVV.

The chain recombines TRBV30 with TRBJ2-6; possible D gene TRBD1, 5 bases. Germline CDR1 is GTSNPN and CDR2 is SVGIG (reference sequence). CDR3 length equals 18 residues. Between the trimmed V and J ends, which lost 2 bases and 1 base, there was a span of 18 bases. The CDR3 DNA is TGTGCCTGGAGTATAAGACAGAGTGAACCTTCTGGGGCCAACGTCCTGACTTTC. It is translated as CAWSIRQSEPSGANVLTF.

This clone was found many times. The V call is TRBV7-9, the J call TRBJ2-1, with TRBD1 matching 7 bases. With 8 bases clipped from V and 0 bases from J, the junction kept 7 bases outside the gene matches. The CDR3 runs to 15 residues. Germline CDR1 reads SEHNR; CDR2 reads FQNEAQ (reference sequence). The CDR3 nucleotides are TGTGCCAGCCTCATCCGGGACAGCTCCTACAATGAGCAGTTCTTC. Residues: CASLIRDSSYNEQFF.

The rearrangement joins TRBV28 to TRBJ1-2; 9 bases are a match to TRBD1. V shed 3 bases and J 5 bases; nucleotides not matched to a gene: 19. The CDR3 spans 19 residues. Germline V gene data show CDR1 as MDHEN and CDR2 as SYDVKM. The CDR3 sequence is CASSLTQYYPNRGQYGYTF. The CDR3 DNA sequence: TGTGCCAGCAGTTTGACCCAGTATTACCCCAACAGGGGGCAATATGGCTACACCTTC.

The chain links TRBV5-6 to TRBJ2-7; tentatively, D is TRBD1 (6 bases). Trimming stripped 4 bases from V and 5 bases from J, with 19 bases between. The CDR3 is 15 residues long. CDR1 is SGHDT, CDR2 YYEEEE, per germline. The CDR3 DNA is TGTGCCAGCAGCAATTCCCATCGACAGGCTAACGAGCAGTACTTC. Translated, it gives CASSNSHRQANEQYF.

This clone was detected a few times. The rearrangement joins TRBV7-2 to TRBJ1-4; TRBD1 agrees at 7 bases. The ends lost 5 bases at V and 7 bases at J; junction bases unmatched: 7. This CDR3 comprises 14 residues. Germline values: CDR1 SGHTA, CDR2 FQGNSA. DNA for the CDR3: TGTGCCAGCAGCCCGCGCACAGGGGTTGAAAAACTGTTTTTT. Protein product: CASSPRTGVEKLFF.